This T cell receptor beta chain is from a study of blood T cell repertoires in COVID-19. In the study overall: Acute and convalescent COVID-19 specimens originated in the United States, Italy and Spain. T cells, B-cell-depleted T cells, or PBMCs provided the cDNA or gDNA that served as material.

Original handling: The authors estimated nucleated cell counts from reference gene primer amplification. TCRdb keeps only in-frame clones here, not all; method: immunoSEQ multiplex PCR. The DNA was the basis for D and trimming; V, J and clone size are from that table. The sample lists around 16,000 clones; roughly 86% were seen once. The CDR3 contains 16 residues. Germline assignment: CDR1 SGDLS and CDR2 YYNGEE. With 9 bases clipped from V and 6 bases from J, the junction kept 15 bases outside the gene matches. This receptor was obtained from a man in his 60s with acute or convalescent COVID-19. The chain is built from TRBV9 and TRBJ2-3; 11 positions match TRBD1. Sample: peripheral blood. For the CDR3, the DNA is TGTGCCATTAACGGACAGGGGGCCATGGCCAGGGATACGCAGTATTTT. This encodes CAINGQGAMARDTQYF.